The source of this T cell receptor beta chain is a study of blood T cells in healthy people across ages (dated by TCRdb to between 2015 and 2016). Background for the entire study: In model experiments, template switching captured roughly one uniquely barcoded TCR beta cDNA molecule for every two T cells. To track age-related changes in TCR beta repertoire diversity, the study relied on deep sequencing normalized with unique cDNA molecular identifiers. The donors were split into four age groups: young (average around 15 years), middle-aged (over 35), aged (more than 60) and long-lived (roughly 80). For two donors (one aged 18 to 29 and one aged 80 or older), the study analyzed two additional independent replicas of 1 million unique cDNA reads from the same blood draw.

The receptor library was made with 5' RACE. The instrument was an Illumina HiSeq 2500. The second PCR ran for about 6 to 12 cycles and used a J-beta primer mix along with a sample-barcoded 5' primer. A unique molecular identifier was introduced onto each TCR beta cDNA molecule by a template-switch 5' adaptor carrying 12 random nucleotides. Each sample yielded at least 3 million CDR3-containing paired-end reads. First-strand cDNA was synthesized from all RNA with the Mint cDNA synthesis kit, primed by a TRBC-specific oligonucleotide. After uracil-DNA glycosylase treatment, a first 18-cycle PCR used universal primers M1SS and BC2_uni_R on all cDNA. The published analysis was carried out like this. For normalization, 1 million high-quality reads, each with a distinct molecular identifier, were randomly selected from each sample. Reads with shared molecular identifiers were discarded instead of being binned into consensus sequences. CDR3 identification, clonotype clustering and error correction used MiTCR with a Q25 quality threshold and the strictest error-elimination algorithm. A nonparametric unseen species model using Euler transformation provided a lower-bound estimate of total TCR beta diversity. Clones were called with MiXCR by TCRdb after fastp trimmed the public reads at Q25, and only in-frame beta chains were retained. Each CDR3 protein gets just one entry, which takes the most common genes and DNA from the rows behind it. These V and J calls originate from TCRdb's pipeline instead of the authors' own analysis. This sample lists about 540,000 distinct CDR3 sequences; about 24% were detected once. The ten largest clones represent less than 9% of the sample.

Here is what the overall study found, with its caveats: Estimates of total diversity based on one million sequenced T cells were considered lower bounds and underestimates. Observed TCR beta diversity per million T cells fell roughly linearly with age, and a significant reduction was already apparent by age roughly 40. Because profiling used bulk unsorted PBMCs, naive and antigen-experienced compartments could not be compared conclusively. The long-lived group showed more naive CD4+ T cells, fewer expanded clones and increased TCR diversity than the aged group, suggesting age selection. Observed TCR beta diversity correlated strongly with the percentage of naive T cells measured by flow cytometry. Because donor CMV infection status was unknown, age-related changes in expanded clonotypes were potentially confounded.

This clonotype was seen only a few times. Its antigen is unknown. The input lacks base qualities; no much larger clone sits a single base away. A distance of 18 bases separates the germline ends of V and J, which lose 6 bases and 3 bases respectively. The CDR3 holds 15 amino acids from the cysteine to the phenylalanine. CDR3 DNA is the only sequence kept; it has 45 bases, read in frame from the first base. As encoded in the germline V gene, CDR1 is SQVTM while CDR2 is ANQGSEA. The donors were a few dozen Caucasian individuals from Russia, aged 6 to 90 years, who were systemically healthy. About 9.6 milliliters of peripheral blood were collected from each donor into EDTA-treated Vacutainer tubes. Ficoll-Paque density-gradient centrifugation was used to isolate PBMCs, with at least 6.5 million per sample. Trizol reagent was used to extract total RNA from the PBMCs, yielding at least 6 micrograms per sample. For every donor, an aliquot of PBMCs went through flow cytometry to measure the percentages of naive CD45RAhigh/CD27high T cells.

These sequences were also reported in another study, on T cells of mothers and their children. Looking at the second paper: Donors were nine systemically healthy Caucasian individuals: three mothers and their six children. cDNA synthesis consumed the entire amount of extracted RNA, loaded at about 1.5 ug RNA in each 15 ul reaction. Sample barcodes and 2-4 random nucleotides were added via the M1S primer in the second PCR. More than 9 million TCR beta CDR3 reads were obtained from each mother, and some 3.3 million reads were obtained from each child. Thymic selection similarly shapes TCR recombination output in related and unrelated pairs, with minor effect from inherited differences. Normalized repertoire overlap was always slightly but never significantly higher in related than unrelated mother-child pairs. No persistent microchimeric T cell clones were found, with a detection sensitivity of approximately 100 clones per million clonotypes. To look for features that set related mother-child pairs apart from unrelated individuals, the researchers ran deep NGS to compare the TCR beta repertoires of mothers and children. Mothers averaged approximately 41 +/- 4 years of age and children averaged about 12 +/- 4 years. After adapters were ligated using NEBNext reagents, the libraries underwent 100+100 nt paired-end sequencing on an Illumina HiSeq 2000. Mother and child libraries were prepared a month apart and sequenced in separate runs to prevent cross-contamination. Between roughly 500,000 and 2,300,000 distinct TCR beta clonotypes were identified per donor. Naive TCR beta clonotypes were estimated from low-frequency clonotypes matched to each donor's FACS-determined naive share, without sorting.

The sequenced sample consisted of blood. The V gene is TRBV29-1 and the J gene is TRBJ1-5; matching of 5 bases hints at TRBD1 as the D gene. This TCR came from a boy younger than 18 in good health. The sequenced DNA: TGCAGCGTCCAGGACACGGACCGAGACAATCAGCCCCAGCATTTT. The encoded protein is CSVQDTDRDNQPQHF.